Below, 18 T cell receptor beta chains from the same sample are listed, as sequenced in a study of T-cell reconstitution after alpha-beta-depleted transplantation in children. Unique molecular identifiers were incorporated into the prepared TCRbeta library. TCRdb processed the PCR reads anew with MiXCR; each CDR3 protein has one entry. The data hold about 480,000 distinct CDR3 sequences, with under 15% observed a single time. This material consisted of PBMCs from the stem cell graft donor, taken from the stem cell graft. The receptor set was obtained from a human donor who donated a stem cell graft to a child with combined immunodeficiency.

This clonotype was detected a few times. The chain carries TRBV12-3 or TRBV12-4 and TRBJ1-2; D not certain. Trimming took 4 bases from V and 4 from J, leaving 13 bases between them. The CDR3 has 14 amino acids. CDR3 loop: CASSSGKGTYGYTF. The CDR3 DNA sequence: TGTGCCAGCAGTTCCGGAAAGGGAACCTATGGCTACACCTTC.

The sample holds many counts of this clonotype. The chain joins TRBV12-3 or TRBV12-4 to TRBJ1-1; D might be TRBD1 (5 bases). V gave up 2 bases and J gave up 2 bases, with 15 bases separating them. This CDR3 contains 16 residues. CDR3 nucleotides: TGTGCCAGCAGTTTATTAGTGTGGGGCGCAAACACTGAAGCTTTCTTT. Amino acid sequence: CASSLLVWGANTEAFF.

This clonotype was picked up a small number of times. The chain links TRBV5-1 to TRBJ2-1; no clear D gene. Germline V lookup: CDR1 SGHRS, CDR2 YFSETQ. The CDR3 has 17 residues. V was pared by 0 bases and J by 4 bases, with 17 bases between. The CDR3 nucleotides are TGCGCCAGCAGCTTGGCCTTTGCGCAGGTCCCATACAATGAGCAGTTCTTC. Translated: CASSLAFAQVPYNEQFF.

This clonotype was observed at least ten times. The chain joins TRBV6-5 to TRBJ2-7; D perhaps matches TRBD1 (5 bases). This CDR3 spans 14 amino acids. Germline loops: CDR1 MNHEY, CDR2 SVGAGI. V lost 6 bases, J lost 0 bases, and 12 bases lay in between. The CDR3, as DNA: TGTGCCAGCAGGCTCTCAGACAGCTCCTACGAGCAGTACTTC. Protein product: CASRLSDSSYEQYF.

This clonotype was picked up many times. This sequence joins TRBV6-5 and TRBJ2-2; D is unclear. From germline, CDR1 is MNHEY and CDR2 SVGAGI. This CDR3 is 14 amino acids long. V lost 6 bases and J 1 base, leaving 9 bases between the germline ends. CDR3 coding DNA: TGTGCCAGCAGCTACGGAGTGAACACCGGGGAGCTGTTTTTT. It translates to CASSYGVNTGELFF.

This clonotype was detected ten times or more. V and J are TRBV24-1 and TRBJ2-7; tentatively, D is TRBD2 (6 bases). V was cut by 4 bases and J by 5 bases, with 11 bases left in between. CDR1 and CDR2 (germline): KGHDR, SFDVKD. The CDR3 has 13 amino acids. CDR3 nucleotides: TGTGCCACCAGTGAGGAGGGAACCCACGAGCAGTACTTC. Protein: CATSEEGTHEQYF.

This clonotype was seen more than once but under ten times. This CDR3 is CASSVTSGSRNEQFF. The CDR3 DNA reads as TGTGCCAGCAGCGTAACTAGCGGGAGTCGTAATGAGCAGTTCTTC. The chain employs TRBV9 and TRBJ2-1; 11 bases line up with TRBD2. CDR3 length: 15 amino acids. CDR1 SGDLS and CDR2 YYNGEE come from the germline V gene. V was pared by 1 base and J by 7 bases, with 4 bases of the junction left unmatched.

This clonotype appeared a few times. The chain recombines TRBV7-9 with TRBJ2-3; tentatively, D is TRBD1 or TRBD2 (7 bases each). In germline, CDR1 is SEHNR, CDR2 FQNEAQ (reference sequence). This CDR3 has 17 amino acids. V lost 1 base and J lost 2, with 16 bases in between. CDR3 nucleotides: TGTGCCAGCAGCTTAGGGGAGGGGGCTTTTCACACAGATACGCAGTATTTT. It codes for CASSLGEGAFHTDTQYF.

This clonotype was picked up a small number of times. The chain combines TRBV10-3 with TRBJ2-3, with a tentative D call TRBD2 (6 bases). CDR3 length: 15 residues. V was cut by 4 bases and J by 2 bases, with 13 bases left in between. The V gene's germline CDR1 is ENHRY and CDR2 SYGVKD. CDR3 sequence reads: CAISASSADTDTQYF. CDR3 bases: TGTGCCATCAGTGCATCTAGCGCAGACACAGATACGCAGTATTTT.

There are a few counts of this clonotype. The chain couples TRBV20-1 to TRBJ1-5, with D uncertain. The CDR3 has 13 amino acids. Deletions cut 7 bases from V and 2 bases from J, with 12 bases between. Germline CDR1 DFQATT, CDR2 SNEGSKA (reference sequence). The CDR3 coding sequence is TGCAGTGTCGAGGTTGTGGGCAATCAGCCCCAGCATTTT. Translated: CSVEVVGNQPQHF.

The chain is built from TRBV27 and TRBJ2-2; D not certain. Between the trimmed V and J ends, which lost 3 bases and 1 base, there was a span of 6 bases. In germline, CDR1 is MNHEY, CDR2 SMNVEV (reference sequence). The CDR3 has 14 amino acids. CDR3 residues: CASSFQRNTGELFF. The CDR3 DNA is TGTGCCAGCAGTTTCCAGCGGAACACCGGGGAGCTGTTTTTT.

For this clonotype: The DNA is omitted, as the CDR3 cannot be located on it reliably, and the CDR3 follows TCRdb's listing. The rearrangement joins TRBV12-3 or TRBV12-4 to TRBJ2-2; the DNA was not used to check the table's D call, TRBD1. 14 amino acids form the CDR3, both terminal residues included. The CDR3 here is CASSLPGTGELFFF.

The V and J genes are TRBV11-2 and TRBJ2-5, with TRBD1 matching over 9 bases. With V trimmed by 5 bases and J by 5 bases, 9 bases remained unmatched. Germline V CDR1 and CDR2: SGHAT, FQNNGV. This CDR3 is 15 amino acids long. CDR3 sequence (DNA): TGTGCCAGCAGCACTGCACAGGGGGCTTGGGAGACCCAGTACTTC. Translated: CASSTAQGAWETQYF.

The chain links TRBV20-1 to TRBJ2-7; 8 bases fit TRBD2. The V segment lost 5 bases and the J segment 3 bases; nucleotides outside the gene matches: 6. The CDR3 is made up of 13 amino acids. Germline V CDR1 and CDR2: DFQATT, SNEGSKA (reference sequence). The CDR3 loop is CSAPTAGDYEQYF. In nucleotides, the CDR3 is TGCAGTGCTCCAACAGCGGGGGACTACGAGCAGTACTTC.

This clonotype showed up many times. The chain employs TRBV4-2 and TRBJ2-1; D may correspond to TRBD1 or TRBD2 (6 bases each). Germline-derived CDR1 and CDR2 are LGHNA and YNFKEQ. V was pared by 0 bases and J by 4 bases, with 16 bases between. This CDR3 is 17 amino acids long. This CDR3 reads CASSQDLWGAVYNEQFF. The CDR3, as DNA: TGTGCCAGCAGCCAAGATCTTTGGGGGGCCGTGTACAATGAGCAGTTCTTC.

The table lists this clonotype with many counts. The genes are TRBV6-2 or TRBV6-3 and TRBJ2-7; D is possibly TRBD2 (5 bases). The ends were cut back, 7 bases at V and 0 bases at J, with 7 bases in the middle. From germline, CDR1 is MNHEY and CDR2 SVGEGT. The CDR3 consists of 12 residues. Here the CDR3 DNA reads TGTGCCAGCACGGGGAGCTCCTACGAGCAGTACTTC. The encoded protein is CASTGSSYEQYF.

This clonotype was seen at least ten times. V usage is TRBV29-1 and J usage is TRBJ2-5; D gene unclear. CDR1 is SQVTM, CDR2 ANQGSEA, per germline. The CDR3 extends over 10 amino acids. V lost 5 bases and J lost 5, with 6 bases in between. This CDR3 reads CSVRVETQYF. The DNA of the CDR3 is TGCAGCGTTAGGGTGGAGACCCAGTACTTC.

The chain carries TRBV30 and TRBJ2-6; D is unresolved. Trimming took off 8 bases at V and 4 bases at J, with 9 bases between the two ends. The CDR3 spans 12 residues. Germline V gene data show CDR1 as GTSNPN and CDR2 as SVGIG (reference sequence). The CDR3 DNA sequence: TGTGCCCACGACCCCGGGGCCAACGTCCTGACTTTC. As protein: CAHDPGANVLTF.